These 5 T cell receptor beta chains share one sample of origin, sequenced in a study of neurological immune-mediated disorders. Indicated time point: longitudinal time-point 2. MiXCR, run by TCRdb on the 5' RACE reads, gives a single entry per CDR3 protein. The sample has 40,000 to 60,000 distinct CDR3 sequences, under 15% seen once; the top ten hold roughly 4.3%. Sequenced input: PBMCs. These receptors were taken from a male donor with HTLV-1-associated myelopathy (HAM/TSP).

This clonotype came up many times. The DNA of the CDR3 is TGCAGTGCAAGAAGACAGGGGAGTCCTGAAGCTTTCTTT. Translated, it gives CSARRQGSPEAFF. V usage is TRBV20-1 and J usage is TRBJ1-1, with 8 bases identical to TRBD1. Losses at the gene ends were 6 bases for V and 6 bases for J; bases not matched to a gene: 9. CDR3 length equals 13 residues. Germline values: CDR1 DFQATT, CDR2 SNEGSKA (reference sequence).

The chain links TRBV18 to TRBJ2-5, with TRBD2 matching 8 bases. This CDR3 has 14 amino acids. Germline V gives CDR1 KGHSH, CDR2 LQKENI. After removal of 4 bases from V and 1 base from J, the junction contained 2 bases not matched to a gene. The CDR3 DNA follows: TGTGCCAGCTCACTGACTAGCGCCCAAGAGACCCAGTACTTC. This encodes CASSLTSAQETQYF. Drawing the rest from reference TRBV18 and TRBJ2-5, the complete variable domain is NAGVMQNPRHLVRRRGQEARLRCSPMKGHSHVYWYRQLPEEGLKFMVYLQKENIIDESGMPKERFSAEFPKEGPSILRIQQVVRGDSAAYFCASSLTSAQETQYFGPGTRLLVL.

This clonotype has a count of ten or more. The J gene is TRBJ2-7, the V gene TRBV5-1, with D perhaps matching TRBD1 (6 bases). The germline CDR1 and CDR2 sequences are SGHRS and YFSETQ. This CDR3 spans 14 amino acids. Trimming removed 0 bases from V and 2 bases from J, with 9 bases in between. CDR3 loop: CASSLGQEPYEQYF. In nucleotides, the CDR3 is TGCGCCAGCAGCTTGGGACAGGAACCCTACGAGCAGTACTTC.

This rearrangement joins TRBV13 to TRBJ2-2, with 9 bases identical to TRBD1. Per germline, CDR1 PRHDT and CDR2 FYEKMQ (reference sequence). After removal of 6 bases from V and 3 bases from J, the junction contained 5 bases not matched to a gene. This CDR3 is 15 amino acids long. The CDR3 spells CASRKTGGYTGELFF. CDR3 DNA sequence: TGTGCCAGCAGAAAGACAGGGGGTTACACCGGGGAGCTGTTTTTT.

This clonotype was detected a few times. The chain employs TRBV20-1 and TRBJ1-5, with D uncertain. Trimming stripped 6 bases from V and 3 bases from J, with 12 bases between. The CDR3 contains 13 residues. From germline, CDR1 is DFQATT and CDR2 SNEGSKA (reference sequence). CDR3 coding DNA: TGCAGTGCAAGCTGGAGGCCCAATCAGCCCCAGCATTTT. Protein product: CSASWRPNQPQHF.